Below, 11 T cell receptor beta chains from the same sample are listed, as sequenced in a study of metastatic and nonmetastatic thyroid tumors. Each patient went into thyroid surgery without having received any treatment. TCRdb reanalyzed the PCR reads with MiXCR. The table shows about 70,000 clones, with around 18% occurring only once. The sample consisted of blood. The receptor source for this set is a female donor with papillary thyroid cancer or a benign thyroid nodule (not recorded which). Some clones in this sample may be carry-over from other donors' samples.

In its sample, this clone was seen a few times. This may arise from a read error, as a much more abundant clone is one base away. The chain joins TRBV7-8 to TRBJ2-3; 8 nucleotides align to TRBD1. V trimming: 6 bases; J trimming: 8 bases; junction bases outside the gene matches: 13. The CDR3 spans 15 residues. Germline assignment: CDR1 SGHVS and CDR2 FQNEAQ. The CDR3 loop is CASSSDRGWAGTQYF. The CDR3 nucleotides read TGTGCCAGCAGTTCCGACAGGGGATGGGCAGGTACGCAGTATTTT. Drawing the rest from reference TRBV7-8 and TRBJ2-3, the complete variable domain is GAGVSQSPRYKVAKRGQDVALRCDPISGHVSLFWYQQALGQGPEFLTYFQNEAQLDKSGLPSDRFFAERPEGSVSTLKIQRTQQEDSAVYLCASSSDRGWAGTQYFGPGTRLTVL.

This clone has at least ten counts. The V and J genes are TRBV2 and TRBJ1-2; D is undetermined. Germline CDR1 reads SNHLY; CDR2 reads FYNNEI. The CDR3 spans 12 residues. V dropped 5 bases and J dropped 6 bases, with 10 bases sitting between them. CDR3 sequence (DNA): TGTGCCAGCAGTATTAAGGGTGATGGCTACACCTTC. It translates to CASSIKGDGYTF.

This clone was detected many times. This rearrangement joins TRBV4-1 to TRBJ2-2; 8 positions match TRBD2. This CDR3 has 16 amino acids. V shed 4 bases and J 6 bases; nucleotides not matched to a gene: 10. CDR1 and CDR2 (germline): MGHRA, YSYEKL. CDR3 in amino acids: CASSPLGGRKAGELFF. DNA for the CDR3: TGCGCCAGCAGCCCCCTGGGCGGGAGGAAGGCCGGGGAGCTGTTTTTT.

The chain is built from TRBV4-1 and TRBJ2-2; no reliable D call. V was trimmed by 1 base and J by 2 bases, leaving 11 bases between them. The CDR3 is 16 amino acids. CDR1 and CDR2 (germline): MGHRA, YSYEKL. CDR3 coding DNA: TGCGCCAGCAGCCAAGGGTCTAGTCTAAACACCGGGGAGCTGTTTTTT. Its protein product is CASSQGSSLNTGELFF.

This clone has a count of ten or more. The chain carries TRBV30 and TRBJ2-7; 7 bases map to TRBD1. V shed 0 bases and J 4 bases; nucleotides not matched to a gene: 6. In germline, CDR1 is GTSNPN, CDR2 SVGIG (reference sequence). This CDR3 comprises 14 residues. CDR3 region: CAWSVSGTAYEQYF. The CDR3 coding sequence is TGTGCCTGGAGTGTTTCCGGGACAGCTTACGAGCAGTACTTC.

This clone was seen many times. A junction end diverges from the germline sequence, so it may reflect a read error. The CDR3 spells CASTLGGMGQGYTEAFF. In DNA form, the CDR3 reads TGTGCCAGCACCTTAGGGGGGATGGGACAGGGGTACACTGAAGCTTTCTTT. The chain employs TRBV11-2 and TRBJ1-1; 10 bases line up with TRBD1. There are 17 residues in the CDR3. Looked up from germline, CDR1 is SGHAT and CDR2 is FQNNGV.

Many counts were recorded for this clone. The gene calls are TRBV6-6 and TRBJ1-1, with 10 bases matching TRBD1. The germline CDR1 and CDR2 sequences are MNHNY and SVGAGI (reference sequence). Trimming cost V 0 bases and J 1 base; bases outside gene matches: 8. This CDR3 spans 18 amino acids. The CDR3 spells CASSYSTGGAVWNTEAFF. CDR3 in DNA: TGTGCCAGCAGTTACTCGACAGGGGGCGCCGTATGGAACACTGAAGCTTTCTTT.

This clone has ten or more counts. The chain is built from TRBV20-1 and TRBJ2-3; no definite D call. The CDR3 extends over 12 amino acids. Germline CDR1 reads DFQATT; CDR2 reads SNEGSKA (reference sequence). Trimming left V 4 bases short and J 0 bases short, with 5 bases between. Written as DNA, the CDR3 is TGCAGTGCTATCCAAAGCACAGATACGCAGTATTTT. It specifies CSAIQSTDTQYF.

This clone occurred many times. The rearrangement links TRBV27 to TRBJ2-1; D is unclear. The CDR3 sequence is 14 residues long. V lost 4 bases, J lost 9 bases, and 16 bases lay in between. Germline V gene sequence: CDR1 MNHEY, CDR2 SMNVEV (reference sequence). The CDR3 coding sequence is TGTGCCAGCAGTTCAGGCGTAATAAGGACTGAGCAGTTCTTC. It codes for CASSSGVIRTEQFF.

This clone was detected ten times or more. The chain is built from TRBV7-9 and TRBJ1-5, with 8 bases fitting TRBD1. The CDR3 has 15 residues. Germline V gene lookup returns CDR1 SEHNR and CDR2 FQNEAQ (reference sequence). The junction had 2 bases not matched to a gene; V was cut back by 1 base and J by 3 bases. The CDR3 nucleotides are TGTGCCAGCAGCTTAGGGGACAGGAACAATCAGCCCCAGCATTTT. Its translation is CASSLGDRNNQPQHF.

Many counts were recorded for this clone. This rearrangement joins TRBV19 to TRBJ1-6; weak D call: TRBD1 (6 bases). CDR1 is LNHDA, CDR2 SQIVND, per germline (reference sequence). The CDR3 runs 14 residues. V was trimmed by 6 bases and J by 5 bases, leaving 11 bases between them. The CDR3 nucleotides are TGTGCCAGTAGCGACAGGTGGGATAATTCACCCCTCCACTTT. Its protein is CASSDRWDNSPLHF.